This TCR beta chain was captured by sequencing in a study of beta chain features in type 1 diabetes (dated by TCRdb to the late 2010s). Notes on the research overall: Mean age, gender distribution, total cell number and subset yield were not different between patients and healthy donors. A total of over 90,000,000 sorted cells were examined across all samples, and a strong correlation was observed between cell number per subset and RNA yield. In the study, recently diagnosed type 1 diabetes patients and matched healthy donors were compared on the TCRB repertoires of their sorted circulating CD4+ T cell subsets. Regulatory and stem cell-like memory subsets were obtained from only 8 patients and about 8 healthy donors, while naive and central memory subsets were obtained from all 30 or so donors. General findings and caveats noted by the study authors: The naive, central memory and regulatory TCRB repertoires appeared to resemble one another more closely among patients than among healthy donors. In all four CD4+ subsets, TCRB CDR3 length was moderately but significantly shorter in type 1 diabetes patients. Patients with type 1 diabetes made fewer insertions and deleted more nucleotides at VDJ recombination sites, implying thymic rearrangement abnormalities. Because the HLA sub-analyses included only small numbers of individuals, any influence of HLA type on TCRB rearrangement was left unresolved. Because cDNA was sequenced instead of genomic DNA, activated cells with high expression could be over-represented, although the groups did not differ in activation or CD3 levels. Shorter templates might have been favored by PCR, but patient and control samples were amplified and corrected together, so both groups would have been affected equally by any skew.

Each donor gave one peripheral blood draw, averaging approximately 0.11 L, which was collected into heparinised tubes. Naive, central memory, regulatory and stem cell-like memory CD4+ T cells were sorted on a BD FACSAria II using a panel including CD45RO, CCR7, CD25, CD127, CD95 and CD27. Every sorted population had a purity above 98%. PBMCs were separated immediately by Lymphoprep density gradient centrifugation and were stained directly, without being cultured. So that batch effects would be minimized, each experiment stained and sorted samples in pairs, pairing one healthy donor with one patient. The entire amount of isolated RNA was reverse transcribed using the High Capacity cDNA Reverse Transcription Kit, so the sequenced TCRB transcripts were expressed ones. Naive, central memory and regulatory T cell samples underwent deep immunoSEQ sequencing, averaging about 3.57 million total reads per sample. Sorted cells were lysed in RLT buffer, and RNA was extracted using DNase-treated RNeasy Micro or Mini kits according to cell number. Each cell subset was processed on its own to prevent cross-contamination, while patient and healthy donor samples were processed together. TCRB sequences were amplified from cDNA with the immunoSEQ multiplex PCR, producing 87-bp fragments spanning the CDR3 region. The amplicons were sequenced using the Illumina HiSeq platform. Regarding the original processing steps: PCR bias was computationally corrected using synthetic template baselines, reads within Hamming distance 2 were collapsed, and singletons that could not be merged were discarded. Reads were aligned against IMGT so that V, D and J genes, CDR3 length and insertions or deletions at six rearrangement sites could be assigned. Clonotype counts were normalized to sorted cell number within each subset before computing true diversity and Gini coefficients with the tcR R package. Repertoire sharing was quantified using the overlap coefficient calculated on TCRB nucleotide sequences. Out-of-frame TCRB sequences from naive cells were analyzed to stand in for the pre-selection repertoire. Imported from immuneACCESS, the table was reduced by TCRdb to in-frame sequences with V and J called. These copies leave out some clones; in studies compared against another copy, an unresolved V gene accounts for under half, and the cause of the remainder is not known. V and J calls and clone size are copied from that table; D and trimming were computed from the DNA. This sample gives about 230,000 clones in total; 16% of them show up just once. The ten largest account for approximately 0.081% of the sample.

The table lists this clone with a few counts. It has no known antigen specificity. Base qualities were left out, and no much larger clone turns up one base away. The CDR3 sequence holds 13 residues, the cysteine and phenylalanine included. Only the CDR3 DNA is retained, 39 bases long and in frame from the first base. CDR1 and CDR2 are drawn from the germline V gene (reference sequence): MNHEY, SMNVEV. Trimming costs V 6 bases and J 0 bases, and their ends lie 8 bases apart. The sequencing sample was made of naive CD4+ T cells from blood. The sample's cell subset or site label, in plain terms: true naive CD4+ T cells. In this chain, TRBV27 is recombined with TRBJ1-2; a tentative D call is TRBD1 (5 bases match). This receptor was taken from a man aged 25-40 years with type 1 diabetes. The CDR3 sequence is CASRRGTNYGYTF. The DNA reads as follows: TGTGCCAGCAGAAGGGGAACTAACTATGGCTACACCTTC.